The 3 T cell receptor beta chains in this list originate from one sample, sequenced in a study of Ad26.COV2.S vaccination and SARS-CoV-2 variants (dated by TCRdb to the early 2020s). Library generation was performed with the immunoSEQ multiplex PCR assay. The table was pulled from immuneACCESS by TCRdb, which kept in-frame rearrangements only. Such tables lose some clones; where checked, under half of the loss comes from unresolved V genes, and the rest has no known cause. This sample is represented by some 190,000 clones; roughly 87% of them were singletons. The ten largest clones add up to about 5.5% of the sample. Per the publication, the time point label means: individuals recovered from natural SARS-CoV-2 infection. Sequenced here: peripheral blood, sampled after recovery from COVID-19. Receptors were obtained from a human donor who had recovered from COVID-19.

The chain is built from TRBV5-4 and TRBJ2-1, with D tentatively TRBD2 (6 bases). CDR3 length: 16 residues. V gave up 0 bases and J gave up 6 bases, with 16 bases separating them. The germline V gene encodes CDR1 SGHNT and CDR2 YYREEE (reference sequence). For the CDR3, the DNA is TGTGCCAGCAGCTTGGGACTAGGTGATGGGGGCAATGAGCAGTTCTTC. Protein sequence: CASSLGLGDGGNEQFF.

This chain's CDR3 is CASSGAEAGGLRPQHF. The CDR3, as DNA: TGTGCCAGCAGTGGTGCAGAGGCAGGAGGATTAAGGCCCCAGCATTTT. This chain connects TRBV2 to TRBJ1-5, with D hard to call. The germline V and J ends were trimmed by 4 bases and 9 bases, with 22 bases remaining between them. Germline CDR1 SNHLY, CDR2 FYNNEI. The CDR3 is 16 residues long.

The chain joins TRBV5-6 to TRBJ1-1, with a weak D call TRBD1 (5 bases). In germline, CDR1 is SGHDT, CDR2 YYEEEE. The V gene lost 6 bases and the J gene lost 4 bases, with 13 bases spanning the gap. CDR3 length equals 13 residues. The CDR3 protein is CASIHGGGTEAFF. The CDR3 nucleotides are TGTGCCAGCATCCACGGGGGTGGCACTGAAGCTTTCTTT.